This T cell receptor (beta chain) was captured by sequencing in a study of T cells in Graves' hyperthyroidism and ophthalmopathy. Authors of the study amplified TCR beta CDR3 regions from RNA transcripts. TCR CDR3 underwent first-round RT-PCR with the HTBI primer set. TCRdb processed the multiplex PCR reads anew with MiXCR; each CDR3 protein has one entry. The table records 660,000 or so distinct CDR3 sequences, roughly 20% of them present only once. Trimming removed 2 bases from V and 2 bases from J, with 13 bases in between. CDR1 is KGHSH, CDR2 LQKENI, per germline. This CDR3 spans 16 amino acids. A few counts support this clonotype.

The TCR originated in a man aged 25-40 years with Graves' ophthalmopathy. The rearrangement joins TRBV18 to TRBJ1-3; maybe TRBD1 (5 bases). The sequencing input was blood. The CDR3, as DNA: TGTGCCAGCTCACCAGAGGCACCGGGGGCTGGAAACACCATATATTTT. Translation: CASSPEAPGAGNTIYF.